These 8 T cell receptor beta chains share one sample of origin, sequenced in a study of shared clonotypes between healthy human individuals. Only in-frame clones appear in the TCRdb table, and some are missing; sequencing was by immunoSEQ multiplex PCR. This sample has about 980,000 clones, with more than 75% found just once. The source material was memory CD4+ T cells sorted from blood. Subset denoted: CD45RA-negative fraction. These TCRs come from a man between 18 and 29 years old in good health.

As DNA, the CDR3 is TGTGCCAGCAGCCAGGGACGACCTCAGCGCTATGGCTACACCTTC. Its translation: CASSQGRPQRYGYTF. The rearrangement uses TRBV14 and TRBJ1-2; possible D gene TRBD1, 5 bases. The germline V gene has CDR1 SGHDN and CDR2 FVKESK. Deletions cut 3 bases from V and 4 bases from J, with 15 bases between. This CDR3 has 15 amino acids.

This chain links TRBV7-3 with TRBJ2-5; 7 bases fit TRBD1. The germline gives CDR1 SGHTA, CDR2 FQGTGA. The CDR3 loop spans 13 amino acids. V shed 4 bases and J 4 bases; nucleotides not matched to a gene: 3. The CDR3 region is CASSSGQAETQYF. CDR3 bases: TGTGCCAGCAGCTCCGGACAGGCAGAGACCCAGTACTTC.

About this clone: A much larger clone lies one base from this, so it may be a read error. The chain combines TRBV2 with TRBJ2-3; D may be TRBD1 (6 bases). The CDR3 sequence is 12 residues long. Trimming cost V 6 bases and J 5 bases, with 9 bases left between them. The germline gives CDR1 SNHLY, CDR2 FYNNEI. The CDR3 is CASSKGGDTQYF. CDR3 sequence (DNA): TGTGCCAGCAGCAAAGGGGGAGATACGCAGTATTTT.

CDR3 coding DNA: TGTGCCAGCAGCGCTGGGCTTGGCACCGGGGAGCTGTTTTTT. This gives the protein CASSAGLGTGELFF. V and J are TRBV9 and TRBJ2-2; D unresolved. The CDR3 sequence is 14 residues long. CDR1 and CDR2 from the germline V gene are SGDLS and YYNGEE. V was clipped by 3 bases and J by 4 bases, with 10 bases between them.

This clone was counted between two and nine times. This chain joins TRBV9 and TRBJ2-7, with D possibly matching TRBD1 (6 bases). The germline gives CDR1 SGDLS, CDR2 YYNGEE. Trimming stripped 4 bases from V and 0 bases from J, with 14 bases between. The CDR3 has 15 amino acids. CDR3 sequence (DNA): TGTGCCAGCAGCCCCTCGTTAGGGGGCTCCTACGAGCAGTACTTC. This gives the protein CASSPSLGGSYEQYF.

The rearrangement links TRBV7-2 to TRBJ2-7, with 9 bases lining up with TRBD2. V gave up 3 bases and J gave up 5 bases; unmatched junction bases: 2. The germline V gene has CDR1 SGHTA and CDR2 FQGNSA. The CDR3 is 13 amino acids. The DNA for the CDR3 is TGTGCCAGCAGCTTCGGACTAGCGAACGAGCAGTACTTC. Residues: CASSFGLANEQYF. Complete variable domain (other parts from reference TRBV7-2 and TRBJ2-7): GAGVSQSPSNKVTEKGKDVELRCDPISGHTALYWYRQSLGQGLEFLIYFQGNSAPDKSGLPSDRFSAERTGGSVSTLTIQRTQQEDSAVYLCASSFGLANEQYFGPGTRLTVT.

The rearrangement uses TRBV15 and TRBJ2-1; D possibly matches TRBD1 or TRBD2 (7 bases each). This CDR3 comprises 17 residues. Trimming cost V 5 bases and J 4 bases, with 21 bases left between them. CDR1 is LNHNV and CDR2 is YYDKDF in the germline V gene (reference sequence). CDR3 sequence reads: CATSAWGGRGGYNEQFF. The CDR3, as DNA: TGTGCCACCAGCGCGTGGGGTGGCAGGGGGGGTTACAATGAGCAGTTCTTC.

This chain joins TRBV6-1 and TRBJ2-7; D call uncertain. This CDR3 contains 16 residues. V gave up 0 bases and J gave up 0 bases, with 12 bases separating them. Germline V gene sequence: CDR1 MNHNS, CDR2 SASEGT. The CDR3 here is CASSEAHPRSSYEQYF. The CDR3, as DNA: TGTGCCAGCAGTGAAGCGCATCCGAGGAGCTCCTACGAGCAGTACTTC.